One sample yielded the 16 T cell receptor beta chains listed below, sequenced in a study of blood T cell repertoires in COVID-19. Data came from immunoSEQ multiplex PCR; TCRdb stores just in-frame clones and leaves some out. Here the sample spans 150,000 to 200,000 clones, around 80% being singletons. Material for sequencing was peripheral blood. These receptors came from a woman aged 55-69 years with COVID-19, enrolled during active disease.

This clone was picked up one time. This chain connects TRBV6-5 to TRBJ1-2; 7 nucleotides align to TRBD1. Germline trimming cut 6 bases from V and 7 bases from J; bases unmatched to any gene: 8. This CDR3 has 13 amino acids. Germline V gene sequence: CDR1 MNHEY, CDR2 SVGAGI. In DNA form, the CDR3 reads TGTGCCAGCAGCCTGGGACAGAAGGGTGGCTACACCTTC. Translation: CASSLGQKGGYTF.

This CDR3 reads CASSYGTGFYEQYV. CDR3 DNA: TGTGCCAGCAGTTACGGGACAGGGTTCTACGAGCAGTACGTC. This chain uses TRBV6-5 with TRBJ2-7; 9 nucleotides match TRBD1. The trim removed 2 bases at V and 3 bases at J, leaving 2 bases unmatched. The CDR3 runs 14 residues. Germline assignment: CDR1 MNHEY and CDR2 SVGAGI.

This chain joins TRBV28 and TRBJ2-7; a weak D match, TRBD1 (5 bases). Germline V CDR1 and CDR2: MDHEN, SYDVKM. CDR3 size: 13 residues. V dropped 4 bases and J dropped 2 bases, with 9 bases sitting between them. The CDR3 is CASSSRAPYEQYF. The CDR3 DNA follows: TGTGCCAGCAGTTCCAGGGCCCCCTACGAGCAGTACTTC.

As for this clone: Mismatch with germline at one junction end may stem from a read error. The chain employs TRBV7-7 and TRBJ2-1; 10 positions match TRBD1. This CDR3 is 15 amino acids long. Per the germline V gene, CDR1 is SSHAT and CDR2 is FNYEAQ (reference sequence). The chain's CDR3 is CASSLGGQGFHEQFF. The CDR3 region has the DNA TGTGCTAGCAGCTTAGGGGGACAGGGGTTTCATGAGCAGTTCTTC.

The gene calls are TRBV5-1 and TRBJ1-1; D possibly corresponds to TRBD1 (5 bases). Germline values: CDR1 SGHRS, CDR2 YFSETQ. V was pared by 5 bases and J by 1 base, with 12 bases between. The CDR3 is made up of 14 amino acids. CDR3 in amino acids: CASRAGGRNTEAFF. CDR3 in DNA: TGCGCCAGCAGGGCGGGGGGTCGGAACACTGAAGCTTTCTTT. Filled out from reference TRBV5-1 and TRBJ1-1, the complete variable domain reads KAGVTQTPRYLIKTRGQQVTLSCSPISGHRSVSWYQQTPGQGLQFLFEYFSETQRNKGNFPGRFSGRQFSNSRSEMNVSTLELGDSALYLCASRAGGRNTEAFFGQGTRLTVV.

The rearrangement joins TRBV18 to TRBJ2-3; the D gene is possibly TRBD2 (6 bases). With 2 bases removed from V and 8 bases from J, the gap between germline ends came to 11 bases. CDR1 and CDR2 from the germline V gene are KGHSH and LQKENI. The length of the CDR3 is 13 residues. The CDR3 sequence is CASSPTRAGTQYF. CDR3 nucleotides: TGTGCCAGCTCACCAACACGAGCGGGTACGCAGTATTTT.

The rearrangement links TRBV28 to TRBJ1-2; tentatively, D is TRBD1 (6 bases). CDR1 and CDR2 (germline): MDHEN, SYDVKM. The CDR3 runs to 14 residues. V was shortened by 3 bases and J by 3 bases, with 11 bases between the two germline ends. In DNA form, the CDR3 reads TGTGCCAGCAGTTTGAGACAGGCCTACTATGGCTACACCTTC. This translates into CASSLRQAYYGYTF.

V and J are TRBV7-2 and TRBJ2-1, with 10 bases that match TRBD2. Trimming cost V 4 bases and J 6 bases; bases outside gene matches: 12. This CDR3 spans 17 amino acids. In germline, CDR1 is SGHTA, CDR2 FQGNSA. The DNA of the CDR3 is TGTGCCAGCAGCTCTCAACTAGCGGGACCCCGGGGCAATGAGCAGTTCTTC. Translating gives CASSSQLAGPRGNEQFF.

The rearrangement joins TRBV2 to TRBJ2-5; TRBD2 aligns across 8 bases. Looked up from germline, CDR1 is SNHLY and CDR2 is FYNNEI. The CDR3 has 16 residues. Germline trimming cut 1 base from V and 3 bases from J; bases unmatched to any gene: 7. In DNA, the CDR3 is TGTGCCAGCAGTGAAGGCCTGCGGGGGGTCGAAGAGACCCAGTACTTC. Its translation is CASSEGLRGVEETQYF.

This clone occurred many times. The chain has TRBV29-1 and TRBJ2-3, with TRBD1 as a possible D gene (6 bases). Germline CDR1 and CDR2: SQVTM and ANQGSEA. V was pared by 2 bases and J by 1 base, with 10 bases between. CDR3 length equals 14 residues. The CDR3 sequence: CSVETDRGTDTQYF. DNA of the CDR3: TGCAGCGTTGAAACGGACAGAGGCACAGATACGCAGTATTTT.

CDR3 in amino acids: CASSRSRGTAINTQYF. The CDR3 DNA sequence: TGTGCCAGCAGCCGAAGCAGGGGGACAGCGATCAATACGCAGTATTTT. The chain carries TRBV2 and TRBJ2-3; 7 bases align to TRBD1. The CDR3 is made up of 16 amino acids. Germline lookup yields CDR1 SNHLY and CDR2 FYNNEI. Trimming cost V 6 bases and J 7 bases; bases outside gene matches: 16.

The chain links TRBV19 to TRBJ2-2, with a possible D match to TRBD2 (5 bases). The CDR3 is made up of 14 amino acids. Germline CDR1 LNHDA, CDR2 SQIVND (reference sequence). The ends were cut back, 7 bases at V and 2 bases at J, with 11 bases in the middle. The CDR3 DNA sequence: TGTGCCAGTAAAGCGGCTAGCAACACCGGGGAGCTGTTTTTT. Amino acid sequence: CASKAASNTGELFF.

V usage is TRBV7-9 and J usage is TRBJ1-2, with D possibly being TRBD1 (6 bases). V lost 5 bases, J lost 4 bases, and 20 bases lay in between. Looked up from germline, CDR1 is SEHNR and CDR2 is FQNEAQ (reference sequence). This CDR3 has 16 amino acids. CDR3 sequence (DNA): TGTGCCAGCAGCCCCGGGGTCGGGGGGCGATCCTATGGCTACACCTTC. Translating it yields CASSPGVGGRSYGYTF.

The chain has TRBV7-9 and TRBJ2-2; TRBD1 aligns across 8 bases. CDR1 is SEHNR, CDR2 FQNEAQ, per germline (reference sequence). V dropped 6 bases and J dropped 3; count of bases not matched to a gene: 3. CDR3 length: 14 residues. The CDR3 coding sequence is TGTGCCAGCAGAACGACAGGGGACACCGGGGAGCTGTTTTTT. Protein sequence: CASRTTGDTGELFF.

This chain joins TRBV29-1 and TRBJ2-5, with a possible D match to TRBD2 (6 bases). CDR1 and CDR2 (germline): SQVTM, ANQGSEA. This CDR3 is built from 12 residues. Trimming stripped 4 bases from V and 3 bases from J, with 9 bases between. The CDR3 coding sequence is TGCAGCGTTGTGGGCGGGGAAGAGACCCAGTACTTC. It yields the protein CSVVGGEETQYF.

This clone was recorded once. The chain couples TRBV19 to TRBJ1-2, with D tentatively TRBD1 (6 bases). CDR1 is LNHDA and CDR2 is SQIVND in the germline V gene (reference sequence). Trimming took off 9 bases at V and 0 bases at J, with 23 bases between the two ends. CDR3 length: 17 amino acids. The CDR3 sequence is CASSRGQGTRANYGYTF. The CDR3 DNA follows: TGTGCCAGCTCAAGAGGGCAGGGGACTAGGGCTAACTATGGCTACACCTTC.